A selection of T cell receptor beta chains follows, all from one sample in a study of graft-versus-host responses after intestinal transplantation. These receptors are not linked to any known antigen. Generated by immunoSEQ multiplex PCR, the TCRdb table keeps only in-frame clones and is missing some. The profile covers about 120,000 clones, with approximately 95% appearing a single time and roughly 3.5% taken by the ten largest. This sample comprised unstimulated CD8+ T cells sorted from spleen or lymph node cells, obtained before intestinal transplant. The receptors were sampled from a human donor who received an intestinal transplant. The CDR3 runs from the conserved cysteine through the conserved F or W. A D gene is named only where the DNA matches it firmly. Expanded clones are given a class, and other clones once, few, many or no size at all.

cdr3_nt cdr3_aa d_call j_call clone_size v_call
TGTGCCAGCAGTGGGAAGGAAGGCTCCTACAATGAGCAGTTCTTC CASSGKEGSYNEQFF - TRBJ2-1 - TRBV2
TGTGCCAGCAGCGTTGCCGGGGGGGACTATGGCTACACCTTC CASSVAGGDYGYTF - TRBJ1-2 - TRBV9
TGCGCCAGCAGCCCTTACCCCGGGAGCTCCTACGAGCAGTACTTC CASSPYPGSSYEQYF - TRBJ2-7 - TRBV4-3
TGTGCCAGCAGCCCTCCTTTGGGGGGTTCCACTGAAGCTTTCTTT CASSPPLGGSTEAFF - TRBJ1-1 - TRBV5-4
TGTGCCAGCAGCTTAGGAGGGACCTCCTACGAGCAGTACTTC CASSLGGTSYEQYF - TRBJ2-7 - TRBV7-9
TGTGCCAGCAGCTTCCGGGACGTCTACGAGCAGTACTTC CASSFRDVYEQYF - TRBJ2-7 once TRBV11-2
TGTGCCAGCAGCCGGGCAAGCACCTACAATGAGCAGTTCTTC CASSRASTYNEQFF - TRBJ2-1 - TRBV25-1
TGCGCCAGCAGCCAAGCGGCGGGCCTCAACGAGCAGTACTTC CASSQAAGLNEQYF - TRBJ2-7 - TRBV4-1
TGTGCCAGTAGTGCCCACAGGGGAAAAAACACTGAAGCTTTCTTT CASSAHRGKNTEAFF TRBD1 TRBJ1-1 - TRBV19
TGTGCCAGCAGCTTAGCTGAACGTATTGTCTGGGACAGGGACACAGATACGCAGTATTTT CASSLAERIVWDRDTDTQYF TRBD1 TRBJ2-3 - TRBV7-2